These 25 T cell receptor beta chains share one sample of origin, sequenced in a study of shared T cell receptors in the human thymus. Assay used: immunoSEQ multiplex PCR; TCRdb lists only in-frame clones, some missing. Of 550,000 to 800,000 clones detected, approximately 83% appear once; the ten largest clones hold 0.0095% to 0.013%. These data were also reused for a study on human thymus T cells.

Material for sequencing was thymocytes. The origin of the receptors is a girl in the first two years of life with a congenital heart defect.

This sequence joins TRBV6-5 and TRBJ2-7; perhaps TRBD2 as D (5 bases). Germline V gene lookup returns CDR1 MNHEY and CDR2 SVGAGI. The CDR3 runs to 14 residues. V was cut by 0 bases and J by 4 bases, with 10 bases left in between. The CDR3 region has the DNA TGTGCCAGCAGTTACTCGTTACTAGGGTACGAGCAGTACTTC. This translates into CASSYSLLGYEQYF.

This chain links TRBV7-6 with TRBJ1-6; D unresolved. CDR3 length: 14 amino acids. The V end lost 0 bases, the J end lost 4 bases, and 4 bases lay between the germline ends. Germline V gene sequence: CDR1 SGHVS, CDR2 FNYEAQ. CDR3 sequence: CASSLARYNSPLHF. CDR3 sequence (DNA): TGTGCCAGCAGCTTAGCACGGTATAATTCACCCCTCCACTTT.

This clone was seen a few times. V and J are TRBV5-6 and TRBJ2-6, with 7 bases lining up with TRBD2. This CDR3 region has 18 residues. CDR1 is SGHDT and CDR2 is YYEEEE in the germline V gene. The V segment lost 7 bases and the J segment 0 bases; nucleotides outside the gene matches: 13. CDR3 sequence (DNA): TGTGCCAGCGCCCGGGGGGAACTTTCAGACTCTGGGGCCAACGTCCTGACTTTC. Its translation is CASARGELSDSGANVLTF.

The chain uses TRBV27 and TRBJ2-7; TRBD1 matches at 9 bases. Germline V CDR1 and CDR2: MNHEY, SMNVEV (reference sequence). CDR3 length equals 12 residues. V shed 6 bases, J shed 6 bases, and the junction held 3 bases outside the gene matches. The chain's CDR3 is CASRTGGGEQYF. The CDR3, as DNA: TGTGCCAGCAGGACAGGGGGAGGCGAGCAGTACTTC.

The chain recombines TRBV5-6 with TRBJ1-5; 8 bases are a match to TRBD1. CDR1 and CDR2 (germline): SGHDT, YYEEEE. This CDR3 is built from 14 residues. Unmatched junction bases numbered 5, after V lost 3 bases and J lost 6 bases. In DNA, the CDR3 is TGTGCCAGCAGCTGGGGACAGGCTGGTCAGCCCCAGCATTTT. The encoded protein is CASSWGQAGQPQHF.

V gene TRBV15 combines with J gene TRBJ2-5; D is unclear. V was clipped by 0 bases and J by 3 bases, with 14 bases between them. Germline V gives CDR1 LNHNV, CDR2 YYDKDF (reference sequence). The CDR3 contains 16 residues. CDR3 region: CATSRDSGHFKETQYF. CDR3 DNA: TGTGCCACCAGCAGAGATAGTGGTCACTTCAAAGAGACCCAGTACTTC.

The genes are TRBV2 and TRBJ2-6, with D perhaps TRBD1 (5 bases). Germline assignment: CDR1 SNHLY and CDR2 FYNNEI. V was clipped by 6 bases and J by 0 bases, with 9 bases between them. The CDR3 covers 15 residues. CDR3 in DNA: TGTGCCAGCAGGGCGACAGACTCTGGGGCCAACGTCCTGACTTTC. Amino acid sequence: CASRATDSGANVLTF.

V is TRBV7-9 and J is TRBJ2-5; D is possibly TRBD1 (6 bases). The germline V gene has CDR1 SEHNR and CDR2 FQNEAQ (reference sequence). V was cut by 3 bases and J by 2 bases, with 13 bases left in between. The CDR3 contains 15 residues. The DNA of the CDR3 is TGTGCCAGCAGCTTCTTACAGGGCGTGCAAGAGACCCAGTACTTC. Translated, it gives CASSFLQGVQETQYF. Drawing the rest from reference TRBV7-9 and TRBJ2-5, the complete variable domain is DTGVSQNPRHKITKRGQNVTFRCDPISEHNRLYWYRQTLGQGPEFLTYFQNEAQLEKSRLLSDRFSAERPKGSFSTLEIQRTEQGDSAMYLCASSFLQGVQETQYFGPGTRLLVL.

This chain uses TRBV28 with TRBJ1-3; D remains ambiguous. Germline CDR1 MDHEN, CDR2 SYDVKM. The CDR3 contains 12 residues. V lost 7 bases and J lost 8, with 12 bases in between. CDR3 in amino acids: CASTLFGDTIYF. CDR3 sequence (DNA): TGTGCCAGCACCCTCTTCGGGGACACCATATATTTT.

The chain joins TRBV5-6 to TRBJ1-2; no definite D call. V was shortened by 3 bases and J by 0 bases, with 15 bases between the two germline ends. CDR1 SGHDT and CDR2 YYEEEE come from the germline V gene. The CDR3 consists of 16 residues. The CDR3 protein is CASSSACGSPNYGYTF. CDR3 sequence (DNA): TGTGCCAGCAGCTCCGCGTGTGGGAGCCCTAACTATGGCTACACCTTC.

The chain recombines TRBV9 with TRBJ1-2; a possible D gene is TRBD1 (6 bases). Germline-derived CDR1 and CDR2 are SGDLS and YYNGEE. Trimming left V 3 bases short and J 9 bases short, with 18 bases between. This CDR3 contains 14 residues. CDR3 nucleotide sequence: TGTGCCAGCAGCGAAACGGAACCGGGGGGCTGCTACACCTTC. It codes for CASSETEPGGCYTF.

V and J are TRBV7-6 and TRBJ1-6; 7 positions match TRBD1. Unmatched junction bases numbered 12, after V lost 4 bases and J lost 0 bases. Per germline, CDR1 SGHVS and CDR2 FNYEAQ. This CDR3 has 19 amino acids. The CDR3 DNA reads as TGTGCCAGCAGCTCCAGACAGGGTAGATTGTACTCCTATAATTCACCCCTCCACTTT. Its protein is CASSSRQGRLYSYNSPLHF.

The chain joins TRBV5-4 to TRBJ2-3, with D hard to call. CDR3 length: 15 amino acids. Trimming stripped 1 base from V and 0 bases from J, with 9 bases between. CDR1 and CDR2 from the germline V gene are SGHNT and YYREEE (reference sequence). This CDR3 reads CASSLSSQSTDTQYF. CDR3 nucleotide sequence: TGTGCCAGCAGCTTGAGTTCTCAGAGCACAGATACGCAGTATTTT.

This clone was seen only once. The V call is TRBV6-5, the J call TRBJ2-1; D may be TRBD1 (5 bases). CDR1 is MNHEY and CDR2 is SVGAGI in the germline V gene. This CDR3 is built from 14 residues. V lost 2 bases, J lost 5 bases, and 10 bases lay in between. CDR3 DNA sequence: TGTGCCAGCAGTTACGGGGCTCCTCACAATGAGCAGTTCTTC. This gives the protein CASSYGAPHNEQFF.

The chain recombines TRBV2 with TRBJ2-7; 9 nucleotides align to TRBD2. The CDR3 is 18 amino acids. V was clipped by 1 base and J by 0 bases; unmatched bases: 10. CDR1 and CDR2 (germline): SNHLY, FYNNEI. CDR3 sequence: CASSEDRFSGGRSYEQYF. The DNA for the CDR3 is TGTGCCAGCAGTGAAGACCGTTTTAGCGGGGGCCGCTCCTACGAGCAGTACTTC.

The V and J genes are TRBV7-9 and TRBJ2-3, with TRBD2 identical over 8 bases. The germline CDR1 and CDR2 sequences are SEHNR and FQNEAQ (reference sequence). V lost 5 bases and J lost 8; bases outside the gene matches: 6. The CDR3 spans 13 residues. The chain's CDR3 is CASSPPRGGTQYF. CDR3 bases: TGTGCCAGCAGCCCCCCCCGGGGGGGTACGCAGTATTTT.

The V call is TRBV7-2, the J call TRBJ2-7, with TRBD2 matching over 10 bases. The CDR3 loop spans 17 amino acids. Germline-derived CDR1 and CDR2 are SGHTA and FQGNSA. Germline trimming cut 6 bases from V and 0 bases from J; bases unmatched to any gene: 11. For the CDR3, the DNA is TGTGCCAGCAGTCAAAGGACTAGCGGATTTCTCTCCTACGAGCAGTACTTC. It translates to CASSQRTSGFLSYEQYF.

The chain joins TRBV5-6 to TRBJ2-7, with D perhaps matching TRBD1 (5 bases). The CDR3 runs to 17 residues. Germline assignment: CDR1 SGHDT and CDR2 YYEEEE. The V and J ends lost 4 bases and 2 bases respectively, with 22 bases between them. CDR3 loop: CASSPRPGQIDAYEQYF. CDR3 DNA sequence: TGTGCCAGCAGCCCCAGGCCAGGACAAATTGATGCCTACGAGCAGTACTTC.

This clone has a single count. V is TRBV5-8 and J is TRBJ1-1; D not resolved. Per the germline V gene, CDR1 is SGHTS and CDR2 is YDEGEE. Trimming removed 2 bases at V and 2 bases at J, with 7 bases between. The CDR3 is made up of 13 amino acids. The CDR3 protein is CASSFRVNTEAFF. CDR3 sequence (DNA): TGTGCCAGCAGCTTCCGGGTCAACACTGAAGCTTTCTTT.

The chain joins TRBV10-2 to TRBJ1-4; TRBD1 might be the D (6 bases). The germline V and J ends were trimmed by 2 bases and 8 bases, with 18 bases remaining between them. The length of the CDR3 is 16 residues. Germline V gene sequence: CDR1 WSHSY, CDR2 SAAADI. The CDR3 coding sequence is TGCGCCAGCAGTGAGGTCGGGGCAGGGGCCGACGAAAAACTGTTTTTT. The encoded protein is CASSEVGAGADEKLFF.

V and J are TRBV5-6 and TRBJ2-5; 13 bases agree with TRBD2. CDR1 is SGHDT, CDR2 YYEEEE, per germline. Losses at the gene ends were 2 bases for V and 0 bases for J; bases not matched to a gene: 1. The CDR3 consists of 16 residues. This CDR3 is CASSLGTSGDQETQYF. The CDR3 bases are TGTGCCAGCAGCTTAGGGACTAGCGGGGACCAAGAGACCCAGTACTTC.

The chain combines TRBV4-3 with TRBJ1-1, with D unclear. This CDR3 has 16 amino acids. V was cut by 0 bases and J by 4 bases, with 15 bases left in between. The germline CDR1 and CDR2 sequences are LGHNA and YSLEER. CDR3 residues: CASSQDGRAGGTEAFF. The DNA for the CDR3 is TGCGCCAGCAGCCAAGATGGCCGGGCAGGAGGCACTGAAGCTTTCTTT.

V and J are TRBV29-1 and TRBJ2-7; the match to TRBD1 covers 8 bases. V gave up 5 bases and J gave up 4 bases; unmatched junction bases: 16. The CDR3 length is 16 residues. CDR1 and CDR2 (germline): SQVTM, ANQGSEA. CDR3 nucleotide sequence: TGCAGCGTTTTAACACCGGACAGGGCCAGGATTTACGAGCAGTACTTC. Translation gives CSVLTPDRARIYEQYF.

This clone was detected a few times. The chain has TRBV28 and TRBJ1-1; 7 bases fit TRBD1. The ends lost 5 bases at V and 2 bases at J; junction bases unmatched: 8. Germline CDR1 is MDHEN and CDR2 is SYDVKM. The CDR3 length is 15 residues. The DNA for the CDR3 is TGTGCCAGCAGTGGCCGACAGGGTACCAACACTGAAGCTTTCTTT. Protein product: CASSGRQGTNTEAFF.

This clone appeared a single time. The chain employs TRBV28 and TRBJ2-7, with 11 nucleotides matching TRBD2. The trim removed 2 bases at V and 3 bases at J, leaving 3 bases unmatched. Looked up from germline, CDR1 is MDHEN and CDR2 is SYDVKM. This CDR3 region has 15 residues. Written as DNA, the CDR3 is TGTGCCAGCAGTTTACTTACTAGCGGGAGCTACGAGCAGTACTTC. Translating gives CASSLLTSGSYEQYF.